The 18 T cell receptor beta chains in this list originate from one sample, sequenced in a study of circulating and synovial CD4+ cells in juvenile arthritis. Some clones are missing from TCRdb's copy, which holds only in-frame ones; the method was immunoSEQ multiplex PCR. This sample has 2,700 or so clones, with 88% found just once. Sequencing used HLA-DR+ CD4+ T cells from blood. Subset defined: circulating pathogenic-like lymphocytes, sorted as HLA-DR+CD14-CD3+CD4+CD25low/- blood T cells. Every receptor here comes from a human donor with juvenile idiopathic arthritis.

In DNA form, the CDR3 reads TGTGCCAGCTCACCGCGGGACAGCCCCCAAGTCGCTGAAGCTTTCTTT. Its translation: CASSPRDSPQVAEAFF. The chain employs TRBV18 and TRBJ1-1; the match to TRBD1 covers 7 bases. Germline V gives CDR1 KGHSH, CDR2 LQKENI. There are 16 residues in the CDR3. The J segment lost 6 bases and the V segment lost 3 bases, leaving 13 bases of the junction unmatched.

This sequence joins TRBV10-3 and TRBJ2-5; 7 bases match TRBD2. The germline gives CDR1 ENHRY, CDR2 SYGVKD. The CDR3 extends over 14 amino acids. Trimming removed 6 bases from V and 0 bases from J; junction bases left unmatched: 4. This CDR3 reads CAIRSGAYQETQYF. CDR3 nucleotides: TGTGCCATCAGGAGCGGGGCCTACCAAGAGACCCAGTACTTC.

The chain couples TRBV4-1 to TRBJ1-4; D uncertain. Trimming removed 5 bases at V and 1 base at J, with 8 bases between. The CDR3 runs to 14 residues. Germline V lookup: CDR1 MGHRA, CDR2 YSYEKL. The CDR3 loop is CASSGSLTNEKLFF. CDR3 DNA: TGCGCCAGCAGCGGGAGTTTAACTAATGAAAAACTGTTTTTT.

The chain links TRBV19 to TRBJ1-5, with D unresolved. The CDR3 covers 12 residues. Germline V gene sequence: CDR1 LNHDA, CDR2 SQIVND (reference sequence). Between the trimmed V and J ends, which lost 2 bases and 7 bases, there was a span of 6 bases. Here the CDR3 reads CASSIHRQPQHF. The CDR3 bases are TGTGCCAGTAGTATACACAGACAGCCCCAGCATTTT.

The rearrangement uses TRBV4-1 and TRBJ1-5; D unclear. With 1 base removed from V and 2 bases from J, the gap between germline ends came to 12 bases. The germline V gene has CDR1 MGHRA and CDR2 YSYEKL. This CDR3 has 16 residues. CDR3 in DNA: TGCGCCAGCAGCCAAGCTCCTGTGATAGGCAATCAGCCCCAGCATTTT. Translation: CASSQAPVIGNQPQHF.

This clone is a singleton in its sample. The chain has TRBV4-3 and TRBJ2-3; D gene unclear. CDR1 is LGHNA and CDR2 is YSLEER in the germline V gene. Trimming pared 1 base from V and 5 bases from J, leaving 4 bases between. The CDR3 contains 12 residues. This CDR3 reads CASSQAGDTQYF. The CDR3 DNA reads TGCGCCAGCAGCCAAGCGGGAGATACGCAGTATTTT.

The chain links TRBV7-7 to TRBJ2-2, with unresolved D. Germline CDR1 and CDR2: SSHAT and FNYEAQ (reference sequence). V was shortened by 1 base and J by 1 base, with 4 bases between the two germline ends. CDR3 length equals 14 residues. CDR3 residues: CASSLDMNTGELFF. CDR3 coding DNA: TGTGCCAGCAGCTTAGATATGAACACCGGGGAGCTGTTTTTT.

This chain joins TRBV2 and TRBJ2-5; 13 nucleotides agree with TRBD2. This CDR3 spans 16 amino acids. The germline CDR1 and CDR2 sequences are SNHLY and FYNNEI. V lost 5 bases, J lost 9 bases, and 12 bases stayed unmatched. The CDR3 DNA reads TGTGCCAGCAGTCCCCCGACTAGCGGGGGGAGGATGGCCCAGTACTTC. Its protein is CASSPPTSGGRMAQYF.

This clone was counted only a few times. V usage is TRBV6-5 and J usage is TRBJ1-3; TRBD1 is a possible D gene (5 bases). The CDR3 runs to 15 residues. Germline V gene sequence: CDR1 MNHEY, CDR2 SVGAGI. Trimming left V 2 bases short and J 3 bases short, with 11 bases between. CDR3 amino acids: CASSYRGRSGNTIYF. In DNA form, the CDR3 reads TGTGCCAGCAGTTACAGGGGTAGAAGTGGAAACACCATATATTTT.

The rearrangement uses TRBV9 and TRBJ1-1; D might be TRBD1 (6 bases). Germline assignment: CDR1 SGDLS and CDR2 YYNGEE. V lost 5 bases and J lost 1, with 9 bases in between. This CDR3 is built from 13 residues. In DNA, the CDR3 is TGTGCCAGCAGTGTACAGGGGAACACTGAAGCTTTCTTT. This codes for CASSVQGNTEAFF.

The J gene is TRBJ2-3, the V gene TRBV4-2; a weak D match, TRBD2 (7 bases). Germline lookup yields CDR1 LGHNA and CDR2 YNFKEQ. This CDR3 has 16 amino acids. Trimming stripped 8 bases from V and 2 bases from J, with 20 bases between. CDR3 loop: CASAGDGGPHTDTQYF. In DNA, the CDR3 is TGTGCCAGCGCGGGGGATGGGGGGCCCCACACAGATACGCAGTATTTT.

The J gene is TRBJ1-5, the V gene TRBV27; tentatively, D is TRBD1 (6 bases). The CDR3 is made up of 16 amino acids. Per germline, CDR1 MNHEY and CDR2 SMNVEV (reference sequence). The V end lost 2 bases, the J end lost 7 bases, and 18 bases lay between the germline ends. CDR3 sequence (DNA): TGTGCCAGCAGTTTAATTTCGGGGGGCGAAGTCCAGCCCCAGCATTTT. Its protein product is CASSLISGGEVQPQHF.

V and J are TRBV15 and TRBJ1-1; maybe TRBD1 (5 bases). Germline V gene data show CDR1 as LNHNV and CDR2 as YYDKDF (reference sequence). The CDR3 spans 16 residues. V was cut by 0 bases and J by 1 base, with 12 bases left in between. CDR3 nucleotides: TGTGCCACCAGCAGAGATCAAGGGGCTCAGAACACTGAAGCTTTCTTT. As protein: CATSRDQGAQNTEAFF.

The V call is TRBV2, the J call TRBJ2-7; a possible D gene is TRBD2 (6 bases). Trimming pared 7 bases from V and 2 bases from J, leaving 12 bases between. The germline CDR1 and CDR2 sequences are SNHLY and FYNNEI. CDR3 size: 13 residues. CDR3: CASTASVTYEQYF. The CDR3 DNA reads as TGTGCCAGCACGGCTAGCGTCACCTACGAGCAGTACTTC.

The CDR3 DNA reads TGTGCCAGTCGTCCGCTAGCCGGGGAGACCCAGTACTTC. Translation gives CASRPLAGETQYF. The chain recombines TRBV19 with TRBJ2-5, with D perhaps matching TRBD2 (5 bases). The CDR3 has 13 amino acids. V lost 8 bases to trimming and J lost 5 bases, with 15 bases between them. Per germline, CDR1 LNHDA and CDR2 SQIVND (reference sequence).

This rearrangement joins TRBV5-1 to TRBJ1-1, with D unresolved. V lost 0 bases, J lost 4 bases, and 13 bases lay in between. The CDR3 is made up of 15 amino acids. The germline CDR1 and CDR2 sequences are SGHRS and YFSETQ. The CDR3 bases are TGCGCCAGCAGCTTGGAATTCGGTGAGGGCACTGAAGCTTTCTTT. This gives the protein CASSLEFGEGTEAFF.

For the CDR3, the DNA is TGTGCCAGCAGGACAGGGGGCTATGAAAAACTGTTTTTT. It translates to CASRTGGYEKLFF. The V gene is TRBV6-6, the J gene TRBJ1-4; 10 bases map to TRBD1. The CDR3 covers 13 residues. The trim removed 6 bases at V and 6 bases at J, leaving 1 base unmatched. From germline, CDR1 is MNHNY and CDR2 SVGAGI (reference sequence).

The chain has TRBV12-5 and TRBJ2-3; 7 positions agree with TRBD2. The length of the CDR3 is 16 residues. The germline V gene has CDR1 LGHNT and CDR2 FRNRAP. After removal of 6 bases from V and 0 bases from J, the junction contained 9 bases not matched to a gene. CDR3: CASGNPTSESTDTQYF. Here the CDR3 DNA reads TGTGCTAGTGGGAATCCTACTAGCGAGAGCACAGATACGCAGTATTTT.